The following is a T cell receptor beta chain sequence with its context. The antigen remains undetermined. This entry comes from a study of cytomegalovirus exposure and HLA in healthy donors. Study-wide results and caveats: Analysis performed later showed TCR beta chains linked to HLA being more clonally expanded than equally common others. Segments of the TCR beta V type were, in most cases, productive about 87% or about 30% of the time in an earlier analysis. The classifier was said to identify cytomegalovirus status with high specificity and sensitivity. Available immune exposure information was restricted to CMV serostatus only.

The V segment lost 1 base and the J segment 3 bases; nucleotides outside the gene matches: 11. CDR1 is MGHRA and CDR2 is YSYEKL in the germline V gene. This CDR3 is built from 18 residues. The PCR ran on 60 Vbeta and 13 Jbeta primers. Sequencing was performed with immunoSEQ multiplex PCR; in TCRdb, only in-frame clones are kept and a portion is missing. The table has 130,000 or so clones, roughly four fifths seen once; the top ten hold 0.8% to 0.95%. The rearrangement joins TRBV4-1 to TRBJ2-3; 9 bases line up with TRBD2. Source material: PBMCs. This TCR was recovered from a woman aged 55-70 years in good health and CMV-seronegative. This CDR3 reads CASSQGGAAGGRTDTQYF. CDR3 sequence (DNA): TGCGCCAGCAGCCAAGGAGGGGCGGCGGGGGGGCGGACAGATACGCAGTATTTT.